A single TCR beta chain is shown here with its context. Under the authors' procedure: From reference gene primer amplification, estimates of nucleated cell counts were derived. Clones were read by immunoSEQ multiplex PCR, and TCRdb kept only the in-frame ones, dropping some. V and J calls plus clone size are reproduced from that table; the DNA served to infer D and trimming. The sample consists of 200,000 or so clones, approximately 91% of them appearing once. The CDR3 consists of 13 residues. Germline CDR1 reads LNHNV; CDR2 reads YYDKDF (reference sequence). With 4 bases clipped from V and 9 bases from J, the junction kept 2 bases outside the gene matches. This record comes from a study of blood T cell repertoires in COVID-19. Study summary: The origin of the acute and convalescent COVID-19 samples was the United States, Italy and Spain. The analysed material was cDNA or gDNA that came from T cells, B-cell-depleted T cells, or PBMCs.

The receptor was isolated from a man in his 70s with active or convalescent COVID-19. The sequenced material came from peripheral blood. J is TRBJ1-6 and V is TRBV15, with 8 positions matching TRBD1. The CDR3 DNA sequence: TGTGCCACCAGCATTGACAGGGGTTCACCCCTCCACTTT. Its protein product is CATSIDRGSPLHF.